The rows below give T cell receptor beta chains drawn from one sample of a study of cytomegalovirus exposure and HLA in healthy donors. Clones were sequenced by immunoSEQ multiplex PCR, and TCRdb holds only the in-frame ones, with some missing. Its table records 55,000 to 75,000 clones. Sequenced input: PBMCs. These receptors all come from a male donor in good health and CMV-seronegative. The conserved cysteine and the conserved F or W are not part of the CDR3 here. Fields, in order: CDR3 protein, V gene.

CDR3 protein: ASSLRQGESYEQY
V gene: TRBV7-9

CDR3 protein: ASSYRGQGAVDGYT
V gene: TRBV6-6

CDR3 protein: ASSSGTGVDGEQY
V gene: TRBV7-9

CDR3 protein: AWMPSSAGYGYT
V gene: TRBV30

CDR3 protein: ASSRERETNIYEQY
V gene: TRBV14

CDR3 protein: ASSWGPVGEQY
V gene: TRBV6-6

CDR3 protein: ASSRTGTGSGEQY
V gene: TRBV28

CDR3 protein: ASSLGLAGDEQF
V gene: TRBV4-3

CDR3 protein: ASSERGGNTEAF
V gene: TRBV7-3

CDR3 protein: ASKMVVRSNEQF
V gene: TRBV7-2

CDR3 protein: ASSFSGNTGELF
V gene: TRBV11-3

CDR3 protein: ASSQDTSGYNEQF
V gene: TRBV7-6

CDR3 protein: ASRYRVGNQPQH
V gene: TRBV28

CDR3 protein: ATSRAKDRVGGDTQY
V gene: TRBV15

CDR3 protein: AISDGLVYEQY
V gene: TRBV10-3

CDR3 protein: ASSLDGHYGYT
V gene: TRBV5-1

CDR3 protein: ASSGRWTGSYGYT
V gene: TRBV6-5

CDR3 protein: ASSPGGGGDQPQH
V gene: TRBV9

CDR3 protein: ASSLAHSNTEAF
V gene: TRBV28

CDR3 protein: ASSSQGSGNTIY
V gene: TRBV28

CDR3 protein: ASSFSGRVDTQY
V gene: TRBV7-3

CDR3 protein: ASSPDTKKGTQY
V gene: TRBV7-9

CDR3 protein: STEQGSFDNEQF
V gene: TRBV29-1

CDR3 protein: ASSQAGTSARGYT
V gene: TRBV4-1

CDR3 protein: ASNIAGGLTEAF
V gene: TRBV6-1

CDR3 protein: ASSDQVGVREKLF
V gene: TRBV6-1

CDR3 protein: ASRQPMSGTEAF
V gene: TRBV6-5

CDR3 protein: ASSFSGREETQY
V gene: TRBV27

CDR3 protein: ARSQGDEQY
V gene: TRBV28

CDR3 protein: ASSYRSGVSGELF
V gene: TRBV6-6

CDR3 protein: ASSSPTNEKLF
V gene: TRBV6-5

CDR3 protein: ASSVVTSGSHTGELF
V gene: TRBV9

CDR3 protein: ASAAAPYNSPLH
V gene: TRBV19

CDR3 protein: ASSWRGTWEQY
V gene: TRBV5-6

CDR3 protein: ASSPGRAAGPLH
V gene: TRBV7-2

CDR3 protein: ASSLSAGTEAF
V gene: TRBV11-2

CDR3 protein: ASSPPSPHEQY
V gene: TRBV18

CDR3 protein: ASSFGLAGGGTQY
V gene: TRBV27

CDR3 protein: ASSVDGRGPGKLF
V gene: TRBV9

CDR3 protein: ASSMRRGAPTYEQY
V gene: TRBV19

CDR3 protein: ASRYRGETQY
V gene: TRBV2

CDR3 protein: ASSPQSGRGGYT
V gene: TRBV18

CDR3 protein: ASSPDWGHTGELF
V gene: TRBV5-4

CDR3 protein: ASSLGGLTDTQY
V gene: TRBV7-6

CDR3 protein: ASSPSNRENYGYT
V gene: TRBV4-1

CDR3 protein: ASSETDRRN
V gene: TRBV28

CDR3 protein: ASSESGSSYNEQF
V gene: TRBV2

CDR3 protein: ASSANNDGGYGYT
V gene: TRBV9

CDR3 protein: ASSIGGLAKNIQY
V gene: TRBV19

CDR3 protein: ASSPGQGGQPQH
V gene: TRBV7-6

CDR3 protein: ASSSGQVGYGYT
V gene: TRBV4-2

CDR3 protein: ASSRGQGNYGANVLT
V gene: TRBV19

CDR3 protein: ASSQFVGAQTEAF
V gene: TRBV4-1

CDR3 protein: ASSPDRAGNTIY
V gene: TRBV18